The 18 T cell receptor beta chains below were found in one sample sequenced in a study of technical replicates of blood from a few donors. Repertoires were generated with immunoSEQ multiplex PCR, while TCRdb's copy carries only in-frame clones and drops some. The sample has fewer than 85,000 clones; 90% are singletons. Sequenced input: PBMCs. The receptors shown here come from a human donor in good health. Some clones in this sample may be carry-over from other donors' samples.

The chain carries TRBV9 and TRBJ1-6; D may be TRBD1 (6 bases). Germline CDR1 is SGDLS and CDR2 is YYNGEE. CDR3 size: 15 residues. V was trimmed by 0 bases and J by 7 bases, leaving 11 bases between them. The DNA of the CDR3 is TGTGCCAGCAGCGTAGGGGCAGGGGAGAATTCACCCCTCCACTTT. Residues: CASSVGAGENSPLHF.

This rearrangement joins TRBV14 to TRBJ2-2, with D possibly matching TRBD1 (6 bases). The V end lost 4 bases, the J end lost 3 bases, and 9 bases lay between the germline ends. CDR1 and CDR2 from the germline V gene are SGHDN and FVKESK. The CDR3 covers 14 residues. The CDR3 DNA reads TGTGCCAGCAGCCGGGACATTCACACCGGGGAGCTGTTTTTT. Protein: CASSRDIHTGELFF.

The chain carries TRBV10-3 and TRBJ2-1; 11 bases match TRBD1. The CDR3 is 16 residues long. The germline gives CDR1 ENHRY, CDR2 SYGVKD. V dropped 0 bases and J dropped 4; count of bases not matched to a gene: 2. The CDR3 protein is CAISESGQGGYNEQFF. CDR3 coding DNA: TGTGCCATCAGTGAGTCGGGACAGGGGGGGTACAATGAGCAGTTCTTC.

The chain couples TRBV30 to TRBJ2-1; D unresolved. This CDR3 comprises 13 residues. Trimming cost V 0 bases and J 4 bases, with 7 bases left between them. The germline gives CDR1 GTSNPN, CDR2 SVGIG (reference sequence). The CDR3 DNA is TGTGCCTGGAGTGTACCCCAGTACAATGAGCAGTTCTTC. Protein: CAWSVPQYNEQFF.

The rearrangement joins TRBV5-8 to TRBJ2-3; TRBD1 might be the D (5 bases). Germline CDR1 SGHTS, CDR2 YDEGEE. V was trimmed by 0 bases and J by 0 bases, leaving 14 bases between them. This CDR3 is 17 amino acids long. CDR3 protein: CASSLEPGSRSTDTQYF. The CDR3 region has the DNA TGTGCCAGCAGCTTGGAGCCAGGGTCAAGAAGCACAGATACGCAGTATTTT.

This sequence joins TRBV2 and TRBJ1-2, with 10 bases lining up with TRBD1. Per the germline V gene, CDR1 is SNHLY and CDR2 is FYNNEI. Unmatched junction bases numbered 12, after V lost 7 bases and J lost 4 bases. There are 16 residues in the CDR3. CDR3 sequence reads: CASNRQGAPGGYGYTF. CDR3 in DNA: TGTGCCAGCAATAGACAGGGGGCGCCCGGTGGCTATGGCTACACCTTC.

The V and J genes are TRBV14 and TRBJ2-5, with 14 positions matching TRBD2. V dropped 1 base and J dropped 0; count of bases not matched to a gene: 4. Germline CDR1 reads SGHDN; CDR2 reads FVKESK. The length of the CDR3 is 18 residues. This CDR3 is CASSQGRTSGGNQETQYF. CDR3 coding DNA: TGTGCCAGCAGCCAAGGCCGGACTAGCGGGGGGAACCAAGAGACCCAGTACTTC.

V gene TRBV7-9 combines with J gene TRBJ2-7, with 7 bases lining up with TRBD1. V lost 4 bases to trimming and J lost 5 bases; unmatched junction nucleotides: 5. The CDR3 sequence is 13 residues long. Looked up from germline, CDR1 is SEHNR and CDR2 is FQNEAQ (reference sequence). The CDR3 coding sequence is TGTGCCAGCAGCTCCTCGGGACAGCACGAGCAGTACTTC. Translated, it gives CASSSSGQHEQYF.

The J gene is TRBJ2-2, the V gene TRBV5-1, with D perhaps matching TRBD1 (6 bases). CDR1 and CDR2 (germline): SGHRS, YFSETQ. CDR3 size: 15 residues. The germline V and J ends were trimmed by 6 bases and 1 base, with 13 bases remaining between them. CDR3 in amino acids: CASKGTGQNTGELFF. The CDR3, as DNA: TGCGCCAGCAAAGGTACAGGGCAGAACACCGGGGAGCTGTTTTTT.

V gene TRBV6-5 combines with J gene TRBJ2-7, with TRBD2 as a possible D gene (6 bases). The CDR3 length is 14 residues. Trimming removed 7 bases from V and 1 base from J, with 14 bases in between. Germline V lookup: CDR1 MNHEY, CDR2 SVGAGI. This CDR3 is CASMIAEGSYEQYF. DNA of the CDR3: TGTGCCAGCATGATTGCGGAGGGTTCCTACGAGCAGTACTTC.

This sequence joins TRBV23-1 and TRBJ1-5; tentatively, D is TRBD1 (6 bases). TRBV23-1 is reported as an ORF; its role is uncertain. Trimming removed 4 bases at V and 0 bases at J, with 16 bases between. This CDR3 is 17 amino acids long. CDR3 sequence (DNA): TGCGCCAGCAGTCGGGCGAGACAGGTGAATAGCAATCAGCCCCAGCATTTT. Protein sequence: CASSRARQVNSNQPQHF.

The J gene is TRBJ2-1, the V gene TRBV19; no clear D gene. Between the trimmed V and J ends, which lost 4 bases and 0 bases, there was a span of 7 bases. Germline V gene sequence: CDR1 LNHDA, CDR2 SQIVND (reference sequence). The CDR3 loop spans 14 amino acids. Here the CDR3 reads CASSTVSSYNEQFF. The CDR3 DNA is TGTGCCAGTAGTACCGTTAGCTCCTACAATGAGCAGTTCTTC.

The chain combines TRBV9 with TRBJ2-2; D call uncertain. Germline V gene lookup returns CDR1 SGDLS and CDR2 YYNGEE. The CDR3 loop spans 14 amino acids. V dropped 3 bases and J dropped 4 bases, with 10 bases sitting between them. For the CDR3, the DNA is TGTGCCAGCAGCGATGGGTCGGGCACCGGGGAGCTGTTTTTT. This codes for CASSDGSGTGELFF.

The chain is built from TRBV28 and TRBJ2-1; 9 bases agree with TRBD2. This CDR3 comprises 15 residues. Germline CDR1 and CDR2: MDHEN and SYDVKM. Trimming at V came to 6 bases and at J to 6 bases, leaving 9 bases not matched to a gene. CDR3 amino acids: CASSHRAGGLNEQFF. CDR3 in DNA: TGTGCCAGCAGCCATAGGGCGGGAGGGCTCAATGAGCAGTTCTTC. Based on the CDR3 plus reference TRBV28 and TRBJ2-1, the full variable domain is DVKVTQSSRYLVKRTGEKVFLECVQDMDHENMFWYRQDPGLGLRLIYFSYDVKMKEKGDIPEGYSVSREKKERFSLILESASTNQTSMYLCASSHRAGGLNEQFFGPGTRLTVL.

The gene calls are TRBV7-7 and TRBJ2-7; perhaps TRBD2 as D (5 bases). V lost 5 bases to trimming and J lost 1 base, with 12 bases between them. The CDR3 sequence is 14 residues long. Germline V gene lookup returns CDR1 SSHAT and CDR2 FNYEAQ (reference sequence). The CDR3 region is CASSPLPGSYEQYF. In nucleotides, the CDR3 is TGTGCCAGCAGCCCACTACCGGGGTCCTACGAGCAGTACTTC.

The chain has TRBV27 and TRBJ2-7; TRBD2 aligns across 11 bases. The CDR3 runs to 15 residues. From germline, CDR1 is MNHEY and CDR2 SMNVEV (reference sequence). V was pared by 5 bases and J by 6 bases, with 9 bases of the junction left unmatched. CDR3 sequence: CASSQLSSGGAEQYF. The CDR3 nucleotides are TGTGCCAGCAGTCAGTTGAGTAGCGGGGGGGCCGAGCAGTACTTC.

The genes are TRBV7-2 and TRBJ2-1, with TRBD2 matching over 10 bases. The CDR3 has 16 amino acids. The germline gives CDR1 SGHTA, CDR2 FQGNSA. The trim removed 5 bases at V and 4 bases at J, leaving 8 bases unmatched. The CDR3 nucleotides read TGTGCCAGCAGCACCCCGGGACTAGCGAATTACAATGAGCAGTTCTTC. Its translation: CASSTPGLANYNEQFF. Combining the CDR3 with reference TRBV7-2 and TRBJ2-1 gives the whole variable domain GAGVSQSPSNKVTEKGKDVELRCDPISGHTALYWYRQSLGQGLEFLIYFQGNSAPDKSGLPSDRFSAERTGGSVSTLTIQRTQQEDSAVYLCASSTPGLANYNEQFFGPGTRLTVL.

V and J are TRBV2 and TRBJ2-2; the match to TRBD2 covers 8 bases. J gave up 3 bases and V 6 bases, and 6 bases lay outside the gene matches. This CDR3 has 15 amino acids. CDR1 is SNHLY, CDR2 FYNNEI, per germline. CDR3 DNA sequence: TGTGCCAGCAGGCCGGGAGGGCGGGACACCGGGGAGCTGTTTTTT. This gives the protein CASRPGGRDTGELFF.